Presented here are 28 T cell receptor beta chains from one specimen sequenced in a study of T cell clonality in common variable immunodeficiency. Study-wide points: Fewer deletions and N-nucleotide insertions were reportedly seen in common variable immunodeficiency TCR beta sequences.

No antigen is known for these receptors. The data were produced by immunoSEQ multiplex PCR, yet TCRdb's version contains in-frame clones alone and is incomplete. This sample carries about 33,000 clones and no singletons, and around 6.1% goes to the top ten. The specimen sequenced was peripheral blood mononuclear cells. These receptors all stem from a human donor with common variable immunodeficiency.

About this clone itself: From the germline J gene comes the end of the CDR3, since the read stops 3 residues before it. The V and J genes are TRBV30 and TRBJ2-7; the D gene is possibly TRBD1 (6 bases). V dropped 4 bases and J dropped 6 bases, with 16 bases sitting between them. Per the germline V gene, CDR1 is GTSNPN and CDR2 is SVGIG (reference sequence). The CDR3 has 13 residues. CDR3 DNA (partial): TGTGCCTGGACTGGACAGCGCTCCGGCGAG. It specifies CAWTGQRSGE. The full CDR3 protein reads CAWTGQRSGEQYF.

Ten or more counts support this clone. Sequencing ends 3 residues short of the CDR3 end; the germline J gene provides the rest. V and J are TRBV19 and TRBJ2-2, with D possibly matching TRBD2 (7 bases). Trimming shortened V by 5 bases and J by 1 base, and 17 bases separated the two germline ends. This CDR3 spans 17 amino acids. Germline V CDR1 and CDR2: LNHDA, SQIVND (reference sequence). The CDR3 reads CASSPLPGGQNTGELFF. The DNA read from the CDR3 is TGTGCCAGTAGTCCCCTCCCCGGGGGGCAGAACACCGGGGAG.

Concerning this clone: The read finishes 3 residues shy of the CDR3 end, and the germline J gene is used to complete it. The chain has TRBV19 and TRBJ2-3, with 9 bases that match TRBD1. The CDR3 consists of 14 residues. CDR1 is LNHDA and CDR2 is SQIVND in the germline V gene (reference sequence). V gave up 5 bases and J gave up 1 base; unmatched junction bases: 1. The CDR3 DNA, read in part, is TGTGCCAGTAGTTGGGACAGGGGCACAGATACG. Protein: CASSWDRGTDT. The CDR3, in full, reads CASSWDRGTDTQYF.

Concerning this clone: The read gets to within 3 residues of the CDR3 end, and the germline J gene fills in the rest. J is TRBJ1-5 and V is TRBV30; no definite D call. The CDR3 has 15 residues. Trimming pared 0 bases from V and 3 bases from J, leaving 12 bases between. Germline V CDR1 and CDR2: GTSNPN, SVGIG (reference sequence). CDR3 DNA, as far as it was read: TGTGCCTGGAGTGTTCGGGCGGGTCACAATCAGCCC. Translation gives CAWSVRAGHNQP. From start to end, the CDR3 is CAWSVRAGHNQPQHF.

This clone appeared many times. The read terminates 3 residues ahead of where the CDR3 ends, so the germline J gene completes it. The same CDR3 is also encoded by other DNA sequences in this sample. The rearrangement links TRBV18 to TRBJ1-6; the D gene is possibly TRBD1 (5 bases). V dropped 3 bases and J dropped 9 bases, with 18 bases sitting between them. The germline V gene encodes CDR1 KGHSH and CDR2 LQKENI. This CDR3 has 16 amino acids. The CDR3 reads CASSPAWGGAGSPLHF. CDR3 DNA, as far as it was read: TGTGCCAGCTCACCGGCGTGGGGGGGAGCAGGTTCACCC.

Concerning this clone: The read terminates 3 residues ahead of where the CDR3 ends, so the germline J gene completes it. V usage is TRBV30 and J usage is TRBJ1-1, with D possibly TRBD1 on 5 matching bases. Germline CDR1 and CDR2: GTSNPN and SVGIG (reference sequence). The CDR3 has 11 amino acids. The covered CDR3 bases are TGTGCCTGGAGTGGGGCGGGGGAG. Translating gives CAWSGAGE. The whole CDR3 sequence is CAWSGAGEAFF.

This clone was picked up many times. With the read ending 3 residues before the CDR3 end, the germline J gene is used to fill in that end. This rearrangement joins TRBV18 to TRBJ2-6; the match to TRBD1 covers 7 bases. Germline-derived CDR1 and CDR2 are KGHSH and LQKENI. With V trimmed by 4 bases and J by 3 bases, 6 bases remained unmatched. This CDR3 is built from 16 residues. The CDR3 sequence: CASSQPDRVGANVLTF. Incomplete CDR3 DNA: TGTGCCAGCTCACAACCCGACAGGGTTGGGGCCAACGTC.

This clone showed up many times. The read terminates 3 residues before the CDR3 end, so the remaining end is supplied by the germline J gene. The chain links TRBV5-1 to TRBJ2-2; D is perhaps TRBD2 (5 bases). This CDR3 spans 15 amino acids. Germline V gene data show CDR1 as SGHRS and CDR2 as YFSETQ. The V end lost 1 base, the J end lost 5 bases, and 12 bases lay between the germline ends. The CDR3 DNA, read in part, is TGCGCCAGCAGCTTGAGCGGTAGGTCGACCGGGGAG. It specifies CASSLSGRSTGE. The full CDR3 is CASSLSGRSTGELFF.

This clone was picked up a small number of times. The CDR3 sequence: CASRSGGDEQYF. The sequenced CDR3 bases are TGTGCCAGCAGATCCGGGGGGGACGAG. The chain is built from TRBV7-9 and TRBJ2-7; 8 nucleotides line up with TRBD2. The CDR3 is cut off 3 residues early in the read; its end comes from the germline J gene. Trimming took 6 bases from V and 5 from J; bases not matched to a gene: 3. Germline values: CDR1 SEHNR, CDR2 FQNEAQ (reference sequence). This CDR3 region has 12 residues.

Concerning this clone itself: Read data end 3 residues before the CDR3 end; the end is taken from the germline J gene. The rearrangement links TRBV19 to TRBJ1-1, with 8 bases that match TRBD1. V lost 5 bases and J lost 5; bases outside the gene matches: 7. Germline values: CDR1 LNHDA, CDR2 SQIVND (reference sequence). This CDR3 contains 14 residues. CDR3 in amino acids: CASSDWTGSTEAFF. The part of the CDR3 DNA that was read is TGTGCCAGTAGTGATTGGACAGGGTCGACTGAA.

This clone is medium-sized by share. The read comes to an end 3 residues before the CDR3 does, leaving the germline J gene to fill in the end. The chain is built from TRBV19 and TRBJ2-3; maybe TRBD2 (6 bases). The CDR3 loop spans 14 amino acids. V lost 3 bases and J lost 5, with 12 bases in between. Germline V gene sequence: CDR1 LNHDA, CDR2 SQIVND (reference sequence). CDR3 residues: CASSMAGSQDTQYF. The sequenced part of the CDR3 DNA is TGTGCCAGTAGTATGGCGGGGTCGCAAGATACG.

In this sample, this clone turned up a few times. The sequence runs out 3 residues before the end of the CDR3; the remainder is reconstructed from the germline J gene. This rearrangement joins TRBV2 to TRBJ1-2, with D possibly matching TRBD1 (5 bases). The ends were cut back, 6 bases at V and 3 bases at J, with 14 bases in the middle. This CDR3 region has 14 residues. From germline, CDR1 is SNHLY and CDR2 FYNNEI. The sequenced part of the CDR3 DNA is TGTGCCAGCAGCGGGGGAAGTGGGTACTATGGC. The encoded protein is CASSGGSGYYG. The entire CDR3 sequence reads CASSGGSGYYGYTF.

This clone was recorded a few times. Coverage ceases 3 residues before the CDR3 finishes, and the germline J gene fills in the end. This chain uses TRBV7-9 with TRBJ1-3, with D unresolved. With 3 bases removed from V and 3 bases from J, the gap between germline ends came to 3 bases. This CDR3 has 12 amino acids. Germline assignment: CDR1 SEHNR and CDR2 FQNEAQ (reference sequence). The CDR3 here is CASSFSGNTIYF. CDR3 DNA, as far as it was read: TGTGCCAGCAGCTTCAGTGGAAACACC.

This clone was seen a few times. The DNA read from the CDR3 is TGTGCCAGCTCACCCCCAAATAACTATGGC. This codes for CASSPPNNYG. The entire CDR3 protein reads CASSPPNNYGYTF. V and J are TRBV18 and TRBJ1-2; no clear D gene. The CDR3 end is not reached by the read, which stops 3 residues before it; the germline J gene fills it in. The length of the CDR3 is 13 residues. The V and J ends lost 3 bases and 1 base respectively, with 6 bases between them. Germline CDR1 reads KGHSH; CDR2 reads LQKENI.

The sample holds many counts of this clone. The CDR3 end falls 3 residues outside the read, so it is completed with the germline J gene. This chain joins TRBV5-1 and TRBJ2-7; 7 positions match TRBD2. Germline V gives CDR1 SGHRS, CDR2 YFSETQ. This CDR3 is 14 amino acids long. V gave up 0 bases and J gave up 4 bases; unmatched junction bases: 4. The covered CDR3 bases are TGCGCCAGCAGCTTGGATGGTAGCGGGTACGAG. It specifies CASSLDGSGYE. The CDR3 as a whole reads CASSLDGSGYEQYF.

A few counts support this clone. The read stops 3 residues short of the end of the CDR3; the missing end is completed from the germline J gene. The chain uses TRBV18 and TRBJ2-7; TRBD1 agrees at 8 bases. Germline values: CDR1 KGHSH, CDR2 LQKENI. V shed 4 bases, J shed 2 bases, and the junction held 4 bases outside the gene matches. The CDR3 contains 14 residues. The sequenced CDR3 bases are TGTGCCAGCTCACGGTCGGGACAGGCCTACGAG. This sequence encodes CASSRSGQAYE. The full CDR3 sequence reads CASSRSGQAYEQYF.

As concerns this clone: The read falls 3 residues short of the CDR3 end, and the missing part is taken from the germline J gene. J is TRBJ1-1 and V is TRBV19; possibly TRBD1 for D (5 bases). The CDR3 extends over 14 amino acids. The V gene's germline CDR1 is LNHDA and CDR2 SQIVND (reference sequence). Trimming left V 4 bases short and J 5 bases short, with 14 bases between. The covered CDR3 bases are TGTGCCAGTAGTACCCTAGTGGGGGGGACTGAA. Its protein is CASSTLVGGTE. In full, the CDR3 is CASSTLVGGTEAFF.

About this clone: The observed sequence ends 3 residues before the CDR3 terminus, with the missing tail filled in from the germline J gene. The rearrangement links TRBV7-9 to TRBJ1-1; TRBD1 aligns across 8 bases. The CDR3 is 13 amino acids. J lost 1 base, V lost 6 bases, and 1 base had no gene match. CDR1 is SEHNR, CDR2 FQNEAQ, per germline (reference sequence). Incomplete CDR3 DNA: TGTGCCAGCAGGGGACAGGCGAACACTGAA. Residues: CASRGQANTE. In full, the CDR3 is CASRGQANTEAFF.

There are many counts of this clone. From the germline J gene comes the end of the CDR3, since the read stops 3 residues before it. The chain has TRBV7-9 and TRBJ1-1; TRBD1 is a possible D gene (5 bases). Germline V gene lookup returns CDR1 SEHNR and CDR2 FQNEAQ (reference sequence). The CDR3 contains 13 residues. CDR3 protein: CASSPTQDNTAFF. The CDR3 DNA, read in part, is TGTGCCAGCAGCCCTACCCAGGACAACACG.

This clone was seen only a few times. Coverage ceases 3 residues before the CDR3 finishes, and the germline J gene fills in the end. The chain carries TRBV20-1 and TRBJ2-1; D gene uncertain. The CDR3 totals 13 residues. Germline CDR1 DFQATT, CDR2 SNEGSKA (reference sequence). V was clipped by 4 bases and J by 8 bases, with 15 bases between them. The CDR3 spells CSAKDKGPDEQFF. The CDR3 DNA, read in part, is TGCAGTGCTAAGGATAAGGGCCCAGATGAG.

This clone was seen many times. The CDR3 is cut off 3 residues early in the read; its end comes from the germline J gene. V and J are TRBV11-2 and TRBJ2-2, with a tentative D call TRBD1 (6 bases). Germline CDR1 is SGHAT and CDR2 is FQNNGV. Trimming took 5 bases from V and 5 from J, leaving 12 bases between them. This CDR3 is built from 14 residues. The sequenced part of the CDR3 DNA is TGTGCCAGCAGCCCTCTAGGGGGAACCGGGGAG. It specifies CASSPLGGTGE. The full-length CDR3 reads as CASSPLGGTGELFF.

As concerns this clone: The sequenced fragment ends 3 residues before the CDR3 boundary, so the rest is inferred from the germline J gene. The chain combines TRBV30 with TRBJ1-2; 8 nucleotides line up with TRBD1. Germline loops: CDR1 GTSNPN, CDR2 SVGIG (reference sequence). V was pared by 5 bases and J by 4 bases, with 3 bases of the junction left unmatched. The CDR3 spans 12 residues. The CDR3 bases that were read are TGTGCCTGGGACAGGGGCACCTATGGC. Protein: CAWDRGTYG. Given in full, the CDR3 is CAWDRGTYGYTF.

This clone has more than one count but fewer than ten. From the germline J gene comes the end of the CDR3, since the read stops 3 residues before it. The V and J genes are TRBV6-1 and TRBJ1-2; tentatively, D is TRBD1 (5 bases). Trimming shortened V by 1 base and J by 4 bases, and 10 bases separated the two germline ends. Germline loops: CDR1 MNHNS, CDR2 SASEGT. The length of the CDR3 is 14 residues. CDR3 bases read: TGTGCCAGCAGTGAAGTTGGGACTGCCTATGGC. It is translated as CASSEVGTAYG. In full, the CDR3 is CASSEVGTAYGYTF.

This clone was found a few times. Here the CDR3 reads CASSLLGLAGGNTGELFF. CDR3 bases read: TGTGCCAGCAGCTTACTGGGACTAGCGGGGGGGAACACCGGGGAG. The chain uses TRBV7-3 and TRBJ2-2; 15 bases are shared with TRBD2. The read finishes 3 residues shy of the CDR3 end, and the germline J gene is used to complete it. Germline trimming cut 2 bases from V and 1 base from J; bases unmatched to any gene: 2. From germline, CDR1 is SGHTA and CDR2 FQGTGA. This CDR3 spans 18 amino acids.

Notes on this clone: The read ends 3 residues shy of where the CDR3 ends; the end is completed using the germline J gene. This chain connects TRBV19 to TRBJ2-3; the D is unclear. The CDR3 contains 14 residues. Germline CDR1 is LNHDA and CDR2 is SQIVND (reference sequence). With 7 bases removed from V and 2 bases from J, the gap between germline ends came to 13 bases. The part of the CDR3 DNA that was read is TGTGCCAGTAAAGGCAGTTCTTACACAGATACG. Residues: CASKGSSYTDT. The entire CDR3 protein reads CASKGSSYTDTQYF.

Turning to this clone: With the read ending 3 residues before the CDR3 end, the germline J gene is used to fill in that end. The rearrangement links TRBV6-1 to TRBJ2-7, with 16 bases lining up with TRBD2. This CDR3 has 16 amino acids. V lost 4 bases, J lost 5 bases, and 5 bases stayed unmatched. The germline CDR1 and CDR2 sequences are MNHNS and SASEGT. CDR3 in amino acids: CASSAGTSGGAHEQYF. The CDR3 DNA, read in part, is TGTGCCAGCAGTGCCGGGACTAGCGGGGGGGCCCACGAG.

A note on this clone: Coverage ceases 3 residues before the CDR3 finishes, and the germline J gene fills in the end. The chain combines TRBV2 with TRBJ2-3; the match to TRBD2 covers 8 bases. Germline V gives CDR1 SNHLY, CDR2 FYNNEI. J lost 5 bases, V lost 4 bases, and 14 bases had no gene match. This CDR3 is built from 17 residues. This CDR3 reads CASSGVAGFLNKDTQYF. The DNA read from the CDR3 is TGTGCCAGCAGTGGGGTAGCGGGATTCCTAAATAAAGATACG.

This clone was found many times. The CDR3 DNA, read in part, is TGTGCCAGCACGATGACAGGGGCGGCCTACGAG. It is translated as CASTMTGAAYE. The whole CDR3 protein is CASTMTGAAYEQYF. V and J are TRBV2 and TRBJ2-7; 8 bases are shared with TRBD1. The read comes to an end 3 residues before the CDR3 does, leaving the germline J gene to fill in the end. Germline V gene sequence: CDR1 SNHLY, CDR2 FYNNEI. CDR3 length: 14 amino acids. The J segment lost 2 bases and the V segment lost 7 bases, leaving 7 bases of the junction unmatched.